This TCR beta chain was documented in a study of cytomegalovirus exposure and HLA in healthy donors (dated by TCRdb to about 2017). Study-wide context: According to an earlier analysis of around 600 of the donors, about 180 million T cells yielded over 100 million unique TCR beta sequences and 276 Gb of sequence data. To study patterns of TCR occurrence, a later analysis re-analyzed previously published TCR beta repertoires from around 670 donors and added high-resolution HLA genotyping. HLA typing included class I and class II loci at four-digit resolution. About 280 gigabases of sequencing data and roughly 80 million unique TCR sequences made up an early release that covered several hundred HLA-typed donors. The aim of the study was to test whether cataloging public T cell receptors could identify signatures of past pathogen exposure. Of the 350 to 450 genotyped donors, more than 75% were placed in the genetic ancestry cluster associated with self-reported Caucasian donors. Donor age, sex, ethnicity and CMV serostatus were collected together with the repertoire data. Using immunosequencing, the study profiled T cell repertoires from around 680 subjects and related those repertoires to cytomegalovirus serostatus. A later genetic analysis took genome-wide SNP genotypes for about three fifths of the 666 donors and used that subset as a discovery cohort. Typing coverage varied by locus: 629-630 donors for A, B, C, DRB1 and DQB1; roughly 560 for DQA1; 600 to 610 for DPA1; roughly 450 for DPB1. Every discovery cohort repertoire had been produced on one sequencing platform. Roughly five DR-DQ haplotypes were handled as single units for association and clustering because linkage in the cohort was strong. An earlier analysis of some 500 of the donors applied high-throughput TCR beta sequencing to assess whether each TCR beta V gene segment acted as functional or pseudogenic. In addition to the first cohort of several hundred subjects, a separate validation cohort of 120 different subjects was used. To predict cytomegalovirus infection status, the study combined high-throughput TCR immunosequencing, statistical association of individual TCRs with disease status, and machine learning. The later analysis used no new phenotypic data to find candidate immune exposures, relying instead on TCR beta sequences and their occurrence across donors. Across around 400 genotyped donors of the cohort, an average of roughly 200,000 unique TCR beta nucleotide sequences per donor were sequenced, and roughly a sixth of those sequences were non-productive. Beyond this particular receptor, the publication reports: Because counts were too low, about 17 rarely observed V segments, including chromosome 9 orphons, were excluded from the earlier analysis of a few hundred of the donors. At a false discovery rate of 0.05, a later analysis linked 15,000 to 20,000 TCR beta sequences to specific HLA alleles. According to a later analysis, most CMV-associated TCR beta chains appeared to be HLA-restricted, and the HLA associations seemed to be driven largely by CMV exposure. The study listed 150 to 200 TCR beta chains as associated with cytomegalovirus. This cohort had only TCR beta chains sequenced, and the lack of alpha or paired-chain data limited which features could be detected. Strong co-occurrence of HLA alleles, especially DR and DQ, made assigning TCR associations to individual alleles difficult. Correlated functional status among segregating V segments might be attributable to linkage disequilibrium, but an unknown experimental factor could not be ruled out. Presence/absence analyses assumed roughly uniform sequencing depth across donors, an assumption that may not hold. A cluster of highly shared sequence variants was judged likely to represent a technical artifact of the sequencing pipeline. For the cohort, immune exposure information was limited to CMV serostatus. HLA typing was unavailable for some donors at each locus, so association tests used only the typed subset. According to a later analysis, TCR association rates differed among HLA loci, with DRB1 alleles showing the most associated TCRs and HLA-C alleles showing the fewest. Some IMGT-functional V segments, including TRBV6-2 and TRBV6-3, could not be told apart with the 87-base-pair reads, so those segments were excluded. Compared with the 666-donor mean, donors in an Asian-associated ancestry cluster had fewer N-insertions in productive TCRs, according to a later genetic analysis. The classifier was reported to diagnose cytomegalovirus status with high specificity and sensitivity in both the original and validation cohorts. Most TCR sequences were seen in very few donors, while some public TCRs were found in many individuals. Several of the top co-occurrence clusters appeared to be linked to parvovirus B19, influenza, CMV and Epstein-Barr virus, according to a later analysis. In vitro tests confirmed that three of the cytomegalovirus-associated TCR beta chains recognize cytomegalovirus antigens. V-gene and J-gene trimming of TCR beta chains was associated with a missense DCLRE1C variant in a later genetic analysis, and the association was replicated in an independent cohort. A further reported finding was that TCR beta sequences accurately predicted the HLA-A and HLA-B alleles for most subjects in the first cohort. In an earlier analysis of around 600 of the donors, most TCR beta V segments appeared in productive rearrangements about 87% or about 30% of the time, broadly matching IMGT annotations. Compared with equally common non-associated chains, HLA-associated TCR beta chains in a later analysis were more clonally expanded and had lower generation probabilities. The authors suggested that the approach could potentially be generalized to other disease states and immunological phenotypes.

As regards this clone: The clone's antigen remains unknown.

The cohort comprised more than 550 healthy bone marrow donors. At the time of sampling, all cohort members were nominally healthy, though unrecorded immune exposures were likely present. The donor was CMV seronegative and was included in the group of about 400 seronegative cohort members. Each donor provided a peripheral blood sample, and peripheral blood mononuclear cells were used for TCR beta sequencing. The Qiagen DNeasy Blood Extraction Kit was used to extract genomic DNA from the blood cell samples. The library came from the immunoSEQ multiplex PCR assay. For the multiplex PCR, a mixture combining 60 forward primers for TCR Vbeta segments and 13 reverse primers for TCR Jbeta segments was used. The CDR3 region of rearranged TCR beta genes was amplified from genomic DNA by a multiplex PCR assay. Amplified TCR beta libraries were sequenced as 87-base-pair reads on the Illumina HiSeq System. The paper's data handling went like this. Across the 670 or so repertoires, a later analysis counted roughly 77 million unique TCR beta chains, 9 million to 14 million of which were shared by at least two donors. To remove PCR and sequencing errors, raw reads were error-corrected and collapsed into unique sequences using a nearest-neighbor algorithm that merged closely related sequences. Alignment of CDR3 sequences to IMGT reference sequences was used to assign V, D and J gene segments. For a sequence to be retained, a match of at least six nucleotides to both a V gene segment and a J gene segment was required. A rearrangement was called productive if the CDR3 had no stop codons and remained in frame with V and J, and every other rearrangement was called non-productive. Following IMGT convention, CDR3 was defined as the stretch from the second conserved V-encoded cysteine up to the conserved J-encoded phenylalanine. The earlier analysis of about 620 of the donors excluded sequences that lacked an unambiguous match to a single V gene segment. An earlier analysis of 450 to 650 of the donors called V segments functional above 56.7% productive rearrangements and segregating when the between-donor standard deviation exceeded 5%. To diagnose cytomegalovirus status from the catalog of TCR beta chain sequences, a statistical classification framework was built. In a later analysis, V and J genes were assigned by comparing TCR nucleotide sequences against IMGT/GENE-DB human TR gene sequences. Using the TCRdist pipeline, a later analysis assigned CDR3 sequences along with most-parsimonious VDJ recombination scenarios. In a later analysis, every TCR beta chain was defined by the combination of its CDR3 amino acid sequence and its V-gene family, and reads without a unique V-gene family were dropped. In a later analysis, approximately 590 highly shared, low-generation-probability nucleotide sequences were removed to address suspected cross-contamination and a sequencing artifact. A later analysis calculated a clonal expansion index for each public chain from normalized within-repertoire ranks of inferred template counts. In a later analysis, generation probabilities were computed using a VDJ recombination model fitted to out-of-frame rearrangements, and the results were checked against IGoR. In a later analysis, TCR-TCR, TCR-HLA and TCR-CMV co-occurrence was scored with hypergeometric tests, and a repertoire-size bias correction was applied to TCR pairs. False discovery rates were estimated in a later analysis by permuting HLA or CMV assignments 20 times. A later analysis grouped co-occurring TCRs with DBSCAN, adding TCRdist sequence similarity when clustering within HLA-allele-positive subsets. Repertoires with fewer than 30,000 or more than 120,000 public chains, plus five repertoires with anomalous nucleotide sharing, were excluded from co-occurrence clustering. What TCRdb holds here is the immuneACCESS table cut down to in-frame rearrangements. Part of the clones is not present; checked against another copy, under half of the missing clones reflect an unresolved V gene, and the others are unexplained. V and J calls and clone size come straight from that table; D and trimming were deduced from the DNA. The data table for this sample lists just over 150,000 clones. The ten top clones hold around 1.4% of the sample.

Ends trimmed: V by 0 bases, J by 2 bases; bases unmatched to a gene: 12. CDR1 and CDR2 are drawn from the germline V gene: MGHRA, YSYEKL. Its CDR3 holds 19 amino acids, cysteine through phenylalanine. Kept here is only the CDR3 DNA, which spans 57 bases and is read in frame from base 1. Recombination linked TRBV4-1 to TRBJ2-4; 8 central bases correspond to TRBD1. Sequenced: PBMCs. This clonotype originated in a woman aged 55-69 years in good health and CMV-seronegative. The nucleotide sequence is TGCGCCAGCAGCCAAGATAGGGGCCAGGGGGCCAGAACCAAAAACATTCAGTACTTC. Translated, this is CASSQDRGQGARTKNIQYF.